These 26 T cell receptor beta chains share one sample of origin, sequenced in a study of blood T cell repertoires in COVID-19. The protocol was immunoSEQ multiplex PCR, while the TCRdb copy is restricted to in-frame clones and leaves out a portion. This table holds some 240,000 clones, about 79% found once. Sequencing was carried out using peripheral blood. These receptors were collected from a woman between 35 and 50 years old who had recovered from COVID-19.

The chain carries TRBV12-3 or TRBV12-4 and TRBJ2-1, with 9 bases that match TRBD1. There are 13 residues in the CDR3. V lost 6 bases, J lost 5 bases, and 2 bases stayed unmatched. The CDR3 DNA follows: TGTGCCAGCAGAGGGACAGGGAACAATGAGCAGTTCTTC. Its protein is CASRGTGNNEQFF.

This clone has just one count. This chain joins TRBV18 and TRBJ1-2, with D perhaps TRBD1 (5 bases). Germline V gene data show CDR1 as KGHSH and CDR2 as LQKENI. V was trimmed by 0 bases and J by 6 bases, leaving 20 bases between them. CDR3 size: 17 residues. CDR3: CASSPPELSAGWNGYTF. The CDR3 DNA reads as TGTGCCAGCTCACCACCCGAGTTGTCGGCAGGGTGGAATGGCTACACCTTC. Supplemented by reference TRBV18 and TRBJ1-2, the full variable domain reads NAGVMQNPRHLVRRRGQEARLRCSPMKGHSHVYWYRQLPEEGLKFMVYLQKENIIDESGMPKERFSAEFPKEGPSILRIQQVVRGDSAAYFCASSPPELSAGWNGYTFGSGTRLTVV.

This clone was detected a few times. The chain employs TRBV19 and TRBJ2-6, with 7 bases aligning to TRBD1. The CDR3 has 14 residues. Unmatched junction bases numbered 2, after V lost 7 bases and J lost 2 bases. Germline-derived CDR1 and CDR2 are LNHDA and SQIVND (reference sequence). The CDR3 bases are TGTGCCAGTATACAGGGGACTGGGGCCAACGTCCTGACTTTC. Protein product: CASIQGTGANVLTF.

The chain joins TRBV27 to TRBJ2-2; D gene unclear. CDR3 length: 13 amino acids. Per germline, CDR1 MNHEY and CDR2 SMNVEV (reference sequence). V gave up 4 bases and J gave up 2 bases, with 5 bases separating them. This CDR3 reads CASSSINTGELFF. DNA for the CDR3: TGTGCCAGCAGTTCTATAAACACCGGGGAGCTGTTTTTT.

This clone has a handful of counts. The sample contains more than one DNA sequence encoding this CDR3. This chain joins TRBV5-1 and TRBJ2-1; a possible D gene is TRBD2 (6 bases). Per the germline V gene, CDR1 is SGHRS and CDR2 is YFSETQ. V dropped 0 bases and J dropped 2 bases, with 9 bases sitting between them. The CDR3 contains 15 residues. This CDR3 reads CASSLGGEPYNEQFF. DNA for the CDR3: TGCGCCAGCAGCTTGGGCGGGGAACCCTACAATGAGCAGTTCTTC.

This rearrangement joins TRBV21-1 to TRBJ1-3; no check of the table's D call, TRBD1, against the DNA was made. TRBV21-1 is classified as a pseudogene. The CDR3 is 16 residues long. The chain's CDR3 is CASTRKQAEAGNTIYF. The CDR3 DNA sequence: TGTGCCAGCACTAGGAAACAGGCAGAAGCTGGAAACACCATATATTTT.

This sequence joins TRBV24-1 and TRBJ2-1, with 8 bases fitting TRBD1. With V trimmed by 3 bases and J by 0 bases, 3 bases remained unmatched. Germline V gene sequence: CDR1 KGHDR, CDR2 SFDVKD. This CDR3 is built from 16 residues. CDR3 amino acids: CATSDHRGSSYNEQFF. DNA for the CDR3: TGTGCCACCAGTGATCACAGGGGGAGCTCCTACAATGAGCAGTTCTTC.

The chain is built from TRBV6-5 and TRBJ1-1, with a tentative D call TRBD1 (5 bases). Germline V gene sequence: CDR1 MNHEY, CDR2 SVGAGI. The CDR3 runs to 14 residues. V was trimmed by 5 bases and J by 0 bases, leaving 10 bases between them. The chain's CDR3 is CASSTSRVNTEAFF. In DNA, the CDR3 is TGTGCCAGCAGTACCTCCAGGGTGAACACTGAAGCTTTCTTT.

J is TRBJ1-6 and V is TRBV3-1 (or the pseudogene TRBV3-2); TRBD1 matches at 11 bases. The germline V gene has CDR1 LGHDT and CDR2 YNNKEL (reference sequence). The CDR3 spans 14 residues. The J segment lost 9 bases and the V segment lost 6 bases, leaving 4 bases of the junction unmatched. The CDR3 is CASSSGTGGSPLHF. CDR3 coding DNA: TGTGCCAGCAGTTCCGGGACAGGGGGTTCACCCCTCCACTTT.

CDR3 nucleotide sequence: TGTGCCAGTAGTGTGGGGGGGCGCGGGACTGAAGCTTTCTTT. Its translation is CASSVGGRGTEAFF. This chain links TRBV19 with TRBJ1-1; perhaps TRBD1 as D (6 bases). CDR3 size: 14 residues. Per germline, CDR1 LNHDA and CDR2 SQIVND (reference sequence). V was clipped by 5 bases and J by 5 bases, with 15 bases between them.

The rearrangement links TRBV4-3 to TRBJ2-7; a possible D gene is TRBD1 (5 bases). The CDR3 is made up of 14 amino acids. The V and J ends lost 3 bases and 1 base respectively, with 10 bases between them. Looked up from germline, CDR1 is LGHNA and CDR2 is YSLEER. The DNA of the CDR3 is TGCGCCAGCAGCCAGACCCAGGGTTCCTACGAGCAGTACTTC. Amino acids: CASSQTQGSYEQYF.

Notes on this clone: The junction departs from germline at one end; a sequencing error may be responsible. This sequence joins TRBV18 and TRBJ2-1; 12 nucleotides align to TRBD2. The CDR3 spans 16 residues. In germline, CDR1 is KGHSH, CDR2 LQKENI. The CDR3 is CASSTPSGGADNEQFF. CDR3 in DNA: TGTGCCAGCTCAACACCTAGCGGGGGGGCCGACAATGAGCAGTTCTTC.

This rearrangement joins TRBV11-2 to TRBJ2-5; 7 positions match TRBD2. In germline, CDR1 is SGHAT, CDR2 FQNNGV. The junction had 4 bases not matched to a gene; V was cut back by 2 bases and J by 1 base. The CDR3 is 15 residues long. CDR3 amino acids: CASSLFWTSQETQYF. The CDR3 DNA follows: TGTGCCAGCAGCTTATTCTGGACTAGCCAAGAGACCCAGTACTTC.

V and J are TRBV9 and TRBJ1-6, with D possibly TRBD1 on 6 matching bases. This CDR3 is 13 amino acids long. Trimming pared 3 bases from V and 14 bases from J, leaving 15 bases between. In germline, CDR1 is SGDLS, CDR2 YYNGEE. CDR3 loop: CASSDGGPGALHF. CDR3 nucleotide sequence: TGTGCCAGCAGCGATGGGGGCCCAGGGGCCCTCCACTTT.

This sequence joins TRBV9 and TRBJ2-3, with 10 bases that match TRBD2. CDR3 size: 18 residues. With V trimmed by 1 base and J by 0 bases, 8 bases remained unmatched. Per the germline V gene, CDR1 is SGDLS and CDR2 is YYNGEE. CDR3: CASSVSSGGETSTDTQYF. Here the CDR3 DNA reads TGTGCCAGCAGCGTATCTAGCGGGGGAGAAACTAGCACAGATACGCAGTATTTT. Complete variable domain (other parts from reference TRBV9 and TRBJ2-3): DSGVTQTPKHLITATGQRVTLRCSPRSGDLSVYWYQQSLDQGLQFLIQYYNGEERAKGNILERFSAQQFPDLHSELNLSSLELGDSALYFCASSVSSGGETSTDTQYFGPGTRLTVL.

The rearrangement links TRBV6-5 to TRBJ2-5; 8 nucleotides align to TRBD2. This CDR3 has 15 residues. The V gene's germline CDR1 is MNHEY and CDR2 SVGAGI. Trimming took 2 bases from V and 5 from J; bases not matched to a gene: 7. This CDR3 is CASSYEAGAGETQYF. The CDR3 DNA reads TGTGCCAGCAGTTACGAAGCGGGGGCCGGGGAGACCCAGTACTTC.

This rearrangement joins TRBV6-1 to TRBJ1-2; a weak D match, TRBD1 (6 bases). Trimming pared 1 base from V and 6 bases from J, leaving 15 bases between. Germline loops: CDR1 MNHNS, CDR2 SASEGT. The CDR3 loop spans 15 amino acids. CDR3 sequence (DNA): TGTGCCAGCAGTGAAGACACAAACAGGGTGGATGGCTACACCTTC. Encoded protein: CASSEDTNRVDGYTF.

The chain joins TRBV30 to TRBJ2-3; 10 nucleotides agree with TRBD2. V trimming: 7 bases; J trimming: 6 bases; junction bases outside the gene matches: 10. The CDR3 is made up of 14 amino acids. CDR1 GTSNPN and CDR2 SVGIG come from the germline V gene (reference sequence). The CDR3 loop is CAYRSTSGEDTQYF. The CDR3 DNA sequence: TGTGCCTATAGGAGTACTAGCGGGGAGGATACGCAGTATTTT.

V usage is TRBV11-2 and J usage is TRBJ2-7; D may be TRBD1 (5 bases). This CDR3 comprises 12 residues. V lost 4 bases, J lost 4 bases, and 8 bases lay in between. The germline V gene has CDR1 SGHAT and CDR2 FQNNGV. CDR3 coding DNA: TGTGCCAGCAGCTCTACAGGATACGAGCAGTACTTC. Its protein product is CASSSTGYEQYF. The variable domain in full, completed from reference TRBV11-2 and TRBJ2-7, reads EAGVAQSPRYKIIEKRQSVAFWCNPISGHATLYWYQQILGQGPKLLIQFQNNGVVDDSQLPKDRFSAERLKGVDSTLKIQPAKLEDSAVYLCASSSTGYEQYFGPGTRLTVT.

CDR3 residues: CASGLVKTDQETQYF. The CDR3 DNA follows: TGTGCTAGTGGTTTGGTAAAGACAGACCAAGAGACCCAGTACTTC. The rearrangement links TRBV12-5 to TRBJ2-5; possibly TRBD1 for D (5 bases). The germline CDR1 and CDR2 sequences are LGHNT and FRNRAP. Trimming shortened V by 0 bases and J by 0 bases, and 8 bases separated the two germline ends. This CDR3 contains 15 residues.

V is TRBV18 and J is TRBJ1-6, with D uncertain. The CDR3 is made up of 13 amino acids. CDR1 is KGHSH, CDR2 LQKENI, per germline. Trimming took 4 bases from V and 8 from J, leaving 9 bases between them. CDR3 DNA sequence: TGTGCCAGCTCACTTGGAGCCTATTCACCCCTCCACTTT. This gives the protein CASSLGAYSPLHF.

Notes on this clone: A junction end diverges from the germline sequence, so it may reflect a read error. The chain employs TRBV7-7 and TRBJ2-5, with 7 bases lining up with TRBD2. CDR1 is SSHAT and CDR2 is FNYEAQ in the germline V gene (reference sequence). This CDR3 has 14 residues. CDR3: CASSFGGNQETQYF. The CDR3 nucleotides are TGTGCTAGCAGCTTCGGGGGGAATCAAGAGACCCAGTACTTC.

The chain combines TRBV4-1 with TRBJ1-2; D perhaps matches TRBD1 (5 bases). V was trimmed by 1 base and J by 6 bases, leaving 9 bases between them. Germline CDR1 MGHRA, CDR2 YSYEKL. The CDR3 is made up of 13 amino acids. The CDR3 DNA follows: TGCGCCAGCAGCCAAGGTTCGGGGGATGGCTACACCTTC. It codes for CASSQGSGDGYTF.

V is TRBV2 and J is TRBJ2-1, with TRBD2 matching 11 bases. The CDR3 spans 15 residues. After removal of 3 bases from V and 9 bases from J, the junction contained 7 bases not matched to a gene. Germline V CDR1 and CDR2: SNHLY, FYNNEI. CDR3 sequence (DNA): TGTGCCAGCAGTGATGAAATAGCGGGGGGGAGTGAGCAGTTCTTC. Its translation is CASSDEIAGGSEQFF.

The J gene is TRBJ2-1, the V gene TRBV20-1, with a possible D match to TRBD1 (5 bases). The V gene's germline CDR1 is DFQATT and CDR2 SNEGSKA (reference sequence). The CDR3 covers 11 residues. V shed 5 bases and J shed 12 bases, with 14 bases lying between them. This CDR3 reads CSAPTGIRQFF. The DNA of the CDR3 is TGCAGTGCTCCCACAGGAATAAGGCAGTTCTTC.

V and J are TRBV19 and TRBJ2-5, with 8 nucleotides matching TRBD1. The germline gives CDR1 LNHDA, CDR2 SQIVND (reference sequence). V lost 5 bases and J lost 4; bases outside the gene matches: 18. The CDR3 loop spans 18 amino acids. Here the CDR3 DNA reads TGTGCCAGTAGTCTACTACCCCGTTCAGGGGGCTTGGGAGAGACCCAGTACTTC. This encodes CASSLLPRSGGLGETQYF.